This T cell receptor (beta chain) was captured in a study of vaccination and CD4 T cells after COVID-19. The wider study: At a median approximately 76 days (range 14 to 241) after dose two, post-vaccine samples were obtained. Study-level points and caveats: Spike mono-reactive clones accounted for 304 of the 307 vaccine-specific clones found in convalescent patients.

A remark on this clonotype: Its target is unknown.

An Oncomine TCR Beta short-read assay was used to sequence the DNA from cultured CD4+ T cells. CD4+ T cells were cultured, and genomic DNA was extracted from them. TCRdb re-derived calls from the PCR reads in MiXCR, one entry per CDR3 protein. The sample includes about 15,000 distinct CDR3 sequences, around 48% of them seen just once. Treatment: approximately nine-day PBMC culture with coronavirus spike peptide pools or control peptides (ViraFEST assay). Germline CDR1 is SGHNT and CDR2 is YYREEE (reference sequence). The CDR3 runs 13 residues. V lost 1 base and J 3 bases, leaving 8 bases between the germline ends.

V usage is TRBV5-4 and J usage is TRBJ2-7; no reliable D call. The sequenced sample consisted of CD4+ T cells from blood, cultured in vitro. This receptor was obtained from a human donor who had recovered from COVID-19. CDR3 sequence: CASSLPVSYEQYF. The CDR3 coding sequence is TGTGCCAGCAGCTTGCCAGTCAGCTACGAGCAGTACTTC.